This T cell receptor beta chain came from a study of cytomegalovirus exposure and HLA in healthy donors listed by TCRdb under 2017. At the level of the whole study: An earlier analysis of several hundred of the donors reported 250 to 350 Gb of sequence data and 100 million to 120 million unique TCR beta sequences obtained from roughly 180 million T cells. About 330 gigabases of sequencing data and around 80 million unique TCR sequences made up an early release that covered 640 HLA-typed donors. Of the 300 to 400 genotyped donors, about 80% fell in the genetic ancestry cluster associated with self-reported Caucasian donors. The study was designed to test whether signatures of past pathogen exposure could be identified by cataloging public T cell receptors. Using immunosequencing, the study profiled T cell repertoires from 640 or so subjects and related those repertoires to cytomegalovirus serostatus. Besides the first cohort of under 700 subjects, a separate validation cohort made up of around 120 different subjects was used. To predict cytomegalovirus infection status, the study combined high-throughput TCR immunosequencing, statistical association of individual TCRs with disease status, and machine learning. To study patterns of TCR occurrence, a later analysis re-analyzed previously published TCR beta repertoires from 500 to 850 donors and added high-resolution HLA genotyping. The later analysis used no new phenotypic data to find candidate immune exposures, relying instead on TCR beta sequences and their occurrence across donors. An earlier analysis of a few hundred of the donors applied high-throughput TCR beta sequencing to assess whether each TCR beta V gene segment acted as functional or pseudogenic. Donor age, sex, ethnicity and CMV serostatus were collected together with the repertoire data. In a later genetic analysis, genome-wide SNP genotypes for about 60% of the 666 donors were used, and that subset was treated as a discovery cohort. All discovery cohort repertoires had been generated on a single sequencing platform. Both class I and class II loci were covered by HLA typing, at four-digit resolution. Typing coverage varied by locus: 629-630 donors for A, B, C, DRB1 and DQB1; approximately 500 for DQA1; some 610 for DPA1; more than 450 for DPB1. Roughly 5 DR-DQ haplotypes were handled as single units for association and clustering, since linkage in the cohort was strong. Across around 400 genotyped donors of the cohort, an average of roughly 250,000 unique TCR beta nucleotide sequences per donor were sequenced, and approximately 19% of those sequences were non-productive.

The library was generated by the immunoSEQ multiplex PCR assay. A mixture of 60 forward primers for TCR Vbeta segments and 13 reverse primers for TCR Jbeta segments was used in the multiplex PCR. A multiplex PCR assay on genomic DNA amplified the CDR3 region of rearranged TCR beta genes. The Illumina HiSeq System was used to sequence the amplified TCR beta libraries as 87-base-pair reads. As for how the authors treated the data: A later analysis tallied some 79 million unique TCR beta chains across the 666 repertoires, and roughly 11 million of those chains were shared by two or more donors. Raw reads were error-corrected and collapsed into unique sequences by a nearest-neighbor algorithm in which closely related sequences were merged to remove PCR and sequencing errors. Alignment of CDR3 sequences to IMGT reference sequences was used to assign V, D and J gene segments. For a sequence to be retained, a match of at least six nucleotides to both a V gene segment and a J gene segment was required. Rearrangements were called productive when the CDR3 lacked stop codons and stayed in frame with V and J; all others were non-productive. Following IMGT convention, CDR3 was defined as the stretch from the second conserved V-encoded cysteine up to the conserved J-encoded phenylalanine. Sequences without an unambiguous match to a single V gene segment were excluded from the earlier analysis of over 500 of the donors. An earlier analysis of a few hundred of the donors classified V segments as functional when productive rearrangements were above 56.7% and as segregating when the standard deviation between donors was above 5%. A statistical classification framework was developed to diagnose cytomegalovirus status using the catalog of TCR beta chain sequences. A later analysis assigned V and J genes by comparing TCR nucleotide sequences with IMGT/GENE-DB human TR gene sequences. In a later analysis, CDR3 sequences and most-parsimonious VDJ recombination scenarios were assigned using the TCRdist pipeline. In a later analysis, each TCR beta chain was defined by its CDR3 amino acid sequence together with its V-gene family, and reads lacking a unique V-gene family were excluded. As a way to deal with suspected cross-contamination and a sequencing artifact, a later analysis dropped over 550 nucleotide sequences that were highly shared and had low generation probability. In a later analysis, a clonal expansion index for each public chain was calculated from normalized within-repertoire ranks of inferred template counts. In a later analysis, generation probabilities were computed using a VDJ recombination model fitted to out-of-frame rearrangements, and the results were checked against IGoR. A later analysis scored TCR-TCR, TCR-HLA and TCR-CMV co-occurrence with hypergeometric tests, applying a repertoire-size bias correction to TCR pairs. In a later analysis, false discovery rates were estimated by permuting HLA or CMV assignments 20 times. In a later analysis, co-occurring TCRs were grouped with DBSCAN, and TCRdist sequence similarity was added when clustering was performed within HLA-allele-positive subsets. Co-occurrence clustering excluded repertoires with fewer than 30,000 or more than 120,000 public chains, plus five with anomalous nucleotide sharing. TCRdb took over this immuneACCESS table, retaining in-frame rearrangements with V and J assigned. Such tables are incomplete; in checked studies, under half of the missing clones stem from an unresolved V gene, and the remainder is unexplained. V, J and clone size are taken as reported in that table, and D and trimming were inferred from the DNA itself. Across this sample there are 80,000 to 100,000 clones, with about 68% seen only once. The ten largest clones capture about a fifth of the sample.

In total, 630 or so healthy bone marrow donors made up the cohort. Cohort members were all nominally healthy when sampled, although unrecorded immune exposures were likely present. The donor tested CMV seropositive and was one of the 289 seropositive cohort members. A peripheral blood sample was collected from each donor, and TCR beta sequencing was performed on peripheral blood mononuclear cells. Genomic DNA was extracted from the blood cell samples with the Qiagen DNeasy Blood Extraction Kit. The CDR3 covers 15 residues, taking in both the cysteine and the phenylalanine. CDR3 DNA only is kept here, 45 bases in frame from base 1. CDR1 LNHDA and CDR2 SQIVND were looked up in the germline V gene (reference sequence). Germline trimming amounts to 1 base on V and 6 bases on J, with 1 as the count of junction bases outside the gene matches. A remark on this clone: Its antigen remains unidentified. No qualities accompany the bases; no much larger clone lies one base away.

General findings and caveats noted by the study authors: In the study, some 160 TCR beta chains were listed as associated with cytomegalovirus. Some IMGT-functional V segments, including TRBV6-2 and TRBV6-3, could not be distinguished by the 87-base-pair reads and were therefore excluded. Most CMV-associated TCR beta chains appeared to be HLA-restricted in a later analysis, and the HLA associations seemed to be driven largely by CMV exposure. According to a later genetic analysis, donors in an Asian-associated ancestry cluster had fewer N-insertions in productive TCRs than the roughly 670-donor mean. Because counts were too low, approximately 18 rarely observed V segments, including chromosome 9 orphons, were excluded from the earlier analysis of a few hundred of the donors. The cohort was sequenced for TCR beta chains only, and without alpha or paired-chain data the features that could be detected were limited. Because HLA typing was unavailable for some donors at each locus, only the typed subset was used in association tests. Linkage disequilibrium might explain the correlated functional status among segregating V segments, but an unknown experimental factor could not be excluded. Roughly uniform sequencing depth across donors was assumed in presence/absence analyses, although this assumption may not hold. Broadly in line with IMGT annotations, most TCR beta V segments showed up in productive rearrangements about 87% or about 30% of the time in an earlier analysis of around 600 of the donors. A later analysis found that HLA-associated TCR beta chains were more clonally expanded and had lower generation probabilities than equally common non-associated chains. A later analysis associated roughly 17,000 TCR beta sequences with specific HLA alleles at a false discovery rate of 0.05. In a later analysis, the rate of TCR association differed among HLA loci, with DRB1 alleles having the most associated TCRs and HLA-C alleles having the fewest. A further reported finding was that TCR beta sequences accurately predicted the HLA-A and HLA-B alleles for most subjects in the first cohort. In a later genetic analysis, a missense DCLRE1C variant was associated with V-gene and J-gene trimming of TCR beta chains, and the association was replicated in an independent cohort. In vitro tests confirmed that a few of the cytomegalovirus-associated TCR beta chains recognize cytomegalovirus antigens. The only immune exposure information available for the cohort was CMV serostatus. A cluster of highly shared sequence variants was judged likely to represent a technical artifact of the sequencing pipeline. Most TCR sequences were seen in very few donors, while some public TCRs were found in many individuals. Assigning TCR associations to individual alleles was difficult when HLA alleles, especially DR and DQ, strongly co-occurred. Several of the top co-occurrence clusters appeared to be linked to parvovirus B19, influenza, CMV and Epstein-Barr virus, according to a later analysis. The authors suggested that the approach could potentially be extended to other disease states and immunological phenotypes. In both the original and validation cohorts, the classifier was reported to diagnose cytomegalovirus status with high specificity and sensitivity.

The chain joins TRBV19 to TRBJ2-2; 11 of the junction bases match TRBD1. The specimen sequenced was PBMCs. The TCR was taken from a man aged 30 to 39 in good health and CMV-seropositive. The DNA sequence is given as TGTGCCAGTAGTATAGGGGGACAGGGGGCCGGGGAGCTGTTTTTT. Its translation reads: CASSIGGQGAGELFF.